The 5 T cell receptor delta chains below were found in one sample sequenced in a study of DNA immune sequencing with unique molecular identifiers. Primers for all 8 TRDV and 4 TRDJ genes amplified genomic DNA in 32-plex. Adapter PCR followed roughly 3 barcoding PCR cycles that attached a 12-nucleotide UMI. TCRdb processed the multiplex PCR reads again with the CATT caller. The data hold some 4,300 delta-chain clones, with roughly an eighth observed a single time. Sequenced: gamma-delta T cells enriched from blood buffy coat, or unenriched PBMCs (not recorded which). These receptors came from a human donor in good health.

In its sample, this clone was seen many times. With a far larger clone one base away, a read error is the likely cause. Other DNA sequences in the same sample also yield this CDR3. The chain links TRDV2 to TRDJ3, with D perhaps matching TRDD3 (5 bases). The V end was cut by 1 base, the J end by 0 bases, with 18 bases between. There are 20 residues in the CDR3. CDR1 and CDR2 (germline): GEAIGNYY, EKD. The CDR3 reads CACDTLGTTNGSWDTRQMFF. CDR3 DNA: TGTGCCTGTGACACTTTGGGGACCACGAACGGCTCCTGGGACACCCGACAGATGTTTTTC.

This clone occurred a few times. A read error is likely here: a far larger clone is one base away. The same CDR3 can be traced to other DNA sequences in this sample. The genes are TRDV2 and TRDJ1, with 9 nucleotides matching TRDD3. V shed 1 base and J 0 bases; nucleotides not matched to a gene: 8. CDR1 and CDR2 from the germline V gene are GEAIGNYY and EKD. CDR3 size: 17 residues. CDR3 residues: CACDTVRGYGNTDKLIF. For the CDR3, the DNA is TGTGCCTGTGACACAGTGCGGGGATACGGTAACACCGATAAACTCATCTTT.

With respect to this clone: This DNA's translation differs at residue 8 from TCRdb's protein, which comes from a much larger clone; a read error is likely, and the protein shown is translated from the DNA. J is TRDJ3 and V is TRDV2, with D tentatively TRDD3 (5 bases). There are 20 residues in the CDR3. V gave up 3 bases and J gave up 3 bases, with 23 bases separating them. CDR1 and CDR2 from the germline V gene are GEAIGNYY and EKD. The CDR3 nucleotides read TGTGCCTGTGACTCCGCTGTTAGTGGGGCCACGGACTGGGACACCCGACAGATGTTTTTC. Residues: CACDSAVSGATDWDTRQMFF.

The CDR3 protein is CALGSRRGLGATDKLIF. For the CDR3, the DNA is TGTGCTCTTGGGAGCCGGAGGGGTCTGGGGGCCACCGATAAACTCATCTTT. The J gene call is TRDJ1, but no V gene call exists; TRDD3, the table's D call, was not compared with the DNA. This CDR3 has 17 amino acids.

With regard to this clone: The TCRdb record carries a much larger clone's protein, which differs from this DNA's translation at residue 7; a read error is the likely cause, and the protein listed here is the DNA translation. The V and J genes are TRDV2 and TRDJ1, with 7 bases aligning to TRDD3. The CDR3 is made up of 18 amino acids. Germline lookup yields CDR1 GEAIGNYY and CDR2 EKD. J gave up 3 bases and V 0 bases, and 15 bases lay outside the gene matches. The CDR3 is CACDTVCGGSLVPDKLIF. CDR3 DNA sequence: TGTGCCTGTGACACCGTATGCGGGGGATCCCTGGTGCCCGATAAACTCATCTTT.